This T cell receptor beta chain comes out of a study of beta chain features in type 1 diabetes. The wider study: Healthy donors and patients had similar age, gender and cell yields.

Blood was drawn once from each donor into heparinised tubes. The draws averaged roughly 120 mL. Overall study results and limits: PCR might favor shorter templates, equally in patients and controls. These data did not resolve whether HLA type affects TCRB rearrangement. All four CD4+ subsets of Type 1 diabetes patients contained TCRB CDR3s that were moderately but significantly shorter.

As every portion of the isolated RNA was reverse transcribed, the sequencing read expressed TCRB transcripts. Repertoires were generated with immunoSEQ multiplex PCR, while TCRdb's copy carries only in-frame clones and drops some. In the table there are a few hundred thousand clones, 10% to 15% of which are singletons. A remark on this clone: The antigen remains undetermined.

V was cut by 4 bases and J by 4 bases, with 11 bases left in between. This CDR3 comprises 14 residues. Germline CDR1 and CDR2: SEHNR and FQNEAQ (reference sequence). Source material: naive CD4+ T cells from blood. The gene calls are TRBV7-9 and TRBJ1-3, with unresolved D. This TCR derives from a woman aged 18-29 years with type 1 diabetes. The CDR3 DNA reads TGTGCCAGCAGCTCGTCTTGGAGCGGAAACACCATATATTTT. It translates to CASSSSWSGNTIYF. The variable domain in full, completed from reference TRBV7-9 and TRBJ1-3, reads DTGVSQNPRHKITKRGQNVTFRCDPISEHNRLYWYRQTLGQGPEFLTYFQNEAQLEKSRLLSDRFSAERPKGSFSTLEIQRTEQGDSAMYLCASSSSWSGNTIYFGEGSWLTVV.